This entry lists 18 T cell receptor beta chains sequenced from one sample in a study of long-term antiretroviral therapy in people with HIV. It was version v3.0 of the immunoSEQ assay that was run at survey level. Some clones are missing from TCRdb's copy, which holds only in-frame ones; the method was immunoSEQ multiplex PCR. The data show approximately 41,000 clones, with around 85% seen just once and around 5.1% held by the top ten. Sequencing was performed on unsorted PBMCs, taken 1.5 years after starting antiretroviral therapy. The receptors were gathered from a man younger than 30 with HIV.

The CDR3 sequence is CASSQTGLRNQPQHF. In DNA, the CDR3 is TGTGCCAGCAGCCAGACAGGGCTTCGCAATCAGCCCCAGCATTTT. V usage is TRBV7-2 and J usage is TRBJ1-5, with 7 positions matching TRBD1. The CDR3 is made up of 15 amino acids. CDR1 is SGHTA, CDR2 FQGNSA, per germline. V was clipped by 5 bases and J by 2 bases; unmatched bases: 6.

This chain uses TRBV7-2 with TRBJ2-3; D not resolved. Germline V gene sequence: CDR1 SGHTA, CDR2 FQGNSA. The CDR3 consists of 16 residues. V was pared by 1 base and J by 0 bases, with 11 bases between. The CDR3 region has the DNA TGTGCCAGCAGCTTAGTTCGGGCCCTAAGCACAGATACGCAGTATTTT. Residues: CASSLVRALSTDTQYF. Drawing the rest from reference TRBV7-2 and TRBJ2-3, the complete variable domain is GAGVSQSPSNKVTEKGKDVELRCDPISGHTALYWYRQSLGQGLEFLIYFQGNSAPDKSGLPSDRFSAERTGGSVSTLTIQRTQQEDSAVYLCASSLVRALSTDTQYFGPGTRLTVL.

The genes are TRBV27 and TRBJ1-1, with D possibly TRBD1 on 5 matching bases. The CDR3 is 15 residues long. V was trimmed by 5 bases and J by 0 bases, leaving 13 bases between them. Germline CDR1 reads MNHEY; CDR2 reads SMNVEV (reference sequence). CDR3 sequence (DNA): TGTGCCAGCAGTCCTCCCGGGGGGATGAACACTGAAGCTTTCTTT. Translated: CASSPPGGMNTEAFF.

The chain recombines TRBV12-2 with TRBJ2-2. TRBV12-2 is a documented pseudogene. The CDR3 contains 16 residues. For the CDR3, the DNA is TGTGCAAGTCGTCTACCGCCAGATCGGTGCACCGGGGAGCTGTTTTTT. Its protein is CASRLPPDRCTGELFF.

The V gene is TRBV5-1, the J gene TRBJ2-4; a possible D gene is TRBD2 (5 bases). Germline CDR1 SGHRS, CDR2 YFSETQ. This CDR3 has 13 amino acids. V was pared by 4 bases and J by 8 bases, with 13 bases between. The CDR3 spells CASSPGGGDIQYF. The CDR3 region has the DNA TGCGCCAGCAGCCCCGGAGGTGGGGACATTCAGTACTTC.

The chain links TRBV28 to TRBJ2-7; the D gene is possibly TRBD1 (6 bases). V lost 5 bases, J lost 3 bases, and 17 bases lay in between. Germline lookup yields CDR1 MDHEN and CDR2 SYDVKM. The CDR3 length is 15 residues. The CDR3: CASSPSTGPYYEQYF. For the CDR3, the DNA is TGTGCCAGCAGTCCCTCGACAGGTCCTTACTACGAGCAGTACTTC. The whole variable domain, remainder taken from reference TRBV28 and TRBJ2-7, is DVKVTQSSRYLVKRTGEKVFLECVQDMDHENMFWYRQDPGLGLRLIYFSYDVKMKEKGDIPEGYSVSREKKERFSLILESASTNQTSMYLCASSPSTGPYYEQYFGPGTRLTVT.

V gene TRBV7-2 combines with J gene TRBJ1-1, with D hard to call. Germline V gene lookup returns CDR1 SGHTA and CDR2 FQGNSA. The CDR3 runs 13 residues. Trimming pared 3 bases from V and 1 base from J, leaving 6 bases between. The DNA of the CDR3 is TGTGCCAGCAGCTTCGACTGGAACACTGAAGCTTTCTTT. Protein sequence: CASSFDWNTEAFF.

The V call is TRBV11-2, the J call TRBJ2-2; D ambiguous. Germline V lookup: CDR1 SGHAT, CDR2 FQNNGV. This CDR3 has 13 amino acids. Trimming removed 5 bases at V and 8 bases at J, with 12 bases between. This CDR3 is CASSQAVRGELFF. CDR3 DNA sequence: TGTGCCAGCAGCCAGGCGGTTCGGGGGGAGCTGTTTTTT.

The J gene is TRBJ2-1, the V gene TRBV15; 11 positions match TRBD2. The CDR3 loop spans 19 amino acids. The junction had 12 bases not matched to a gene; V was cut back by 5 bases and J by 0 bases. The germline V gene encodes CDR1 LNHNV and CDR2 YYDKDF (reference sequence). The CDR3 loop reads CATSRPGLAVLSSYNEQFF. The DNA for the CDR3 is TGTGCCACCAGCCGCCCGGGACTAGCGGTCCTTAGCTCCTACAATGAGCAGTTCTTC. Drawing the rest from reference TRBV15 and TRBJ2-1, the complete variable domain is DAMVIQNPRYQVTQFGKPVTLSCSQTLNHNVMYWYQQKSSQAPKLLFHYYDKDFNNEADTPDNFQSRRPNTSFCFLDIRSPGLGDTAMYLCATSRPGLAVLSSYNEQFFGPGTRLTVL.

This chain uses TRBV7-2 with TRBJ2-7; 10 positions agree with TRBD2. CDR1 is SGHTA, CDR2 FQGNSA, per germline. V lost 4 bases and J lost 6; bases outside the gene matches: 12. CDR3 length equals 16 residues. The CDR3 region is CASSSGALAGVREQYF. The CDR3 DNA sequence: TGTGCCAGCAGCTCAGGGGCCCTAGCGGGAGTTCGCGAGCAGTACTTC.

This sequence joins TRBV7-9 and TRBJ2-7; D call uncertain. The CDR3 is 15 amino acids. The V gene's germline CDR1 is SEHNR and CDR2 FQNEAQ (reference sequence). V lost 5 bases to trimming and J lost 6 bases, with 20 bases between them. Written as DNA, the CDR3 is TGTGCCAGCAGCCCAGAGGCCCGGAGTAGCTTCGAGCAGTACTTC. As protein: CASSPEARSSFEQYF.

As concerns this clone: The junction and the germline gene differ at one end; a read error may be behind it. The chain carries TRBV5-1 and TRBJ2-5; 7 nucleotides align to TRBD2. Germline values: CDR1 SGHRS, CDR2 YFSETQ. This CDR3 contains 16 residues. CDR3 sequence reads: CASRLGGSLRLETQYF. The CDR3 DNA sequence: TGCGCCAGCAGATTGGGGGGGTCATTACGGTTGGAGACCCAGTACTTC. Supplemented by reference TRBV5-1 and TRBJ2-5, the full variable domain reads KAGVTQTPRYLIKTRGQQVTLSCSPISGHRSVSWYQQTPGQGLQFLFEYFSETQRNKGNFPGRFSGRQFSNSRSEMNVSTLELGDSALYLCASRLGGSLRLETQYFGPGTRLLVL.

This chain uses TRBV7-8 with TRBJ2-7; D not certain. Deletions cut 5 bases from V and 3 bases from J, with 5 bases between. The CDR3 consists of 11 residues. Germline CDR1 SGHVS, CDR2 FQNEAQ. CDR3 region: CASSTHYEQYF. CDR3 in DNA: TGTGCCAGCAGCACACACTACGAGCAGTACTTC.

There are a few counts of this clone. The chain carries TRBV19 and TRBJ2-2; weak D call: TRBD1 (6 bases). The germline V gene has CDR1 LNHDA and CDR2 SQIVND (reference sequence). V was pared by 2 bases and J by 6 bases, with 10 bases between. The CDR3 consists of 14 residues. The DNA of the CDR3 is TGTGCCAGTAGTATACGGTCAGGGGCCGGGGAGCTGTTTTTT. This gives the protein CASSIRSGAGELFF.

The rearrangement links TRBV19 to TRBJ1-1; a weak D match, TRBD1 (6 bases). From germline, CDR1 is LNHDA and CDR2 SQIVND (reference sequence). With 7 bases removed from V and 5 bases from J, the gap between germline ends came to 23 bases. The CDR3 is 16 residues long. CDR3 amino acids: CASTQPKRQDYTEAFF. DNA for the CDR3: TGTGCCAGTACCCAACCCAAACGACAGGATTATACTGAAGCTTTCTTT.

The gene calls are TRBV18 and TRBJ1-1, with 9 bases that match TRBD1. Germline V gene sequence: CDR1 KGHSH, CDR2 LQKENI. With 5 bases clipped from V and 8 bases from J, the junction kept 3 bases outside the gene matches. CDR3 length: 12 residues. The CDR3: CASSFGTGEAFF. In DNA, the CDR3 is TGTGCCAGCTCATTTGGGACAGGGGAAGCTTTCTTT.

The rearrangement uses TRBV19 and TRBJ1-2; D may be TRBD1 (5 bases). Trimming left V 3 bases short and J 3 bases short, with 11 bases between. This CDR3 contains 14 residues. CDR1 is LNHDA, CDR2 SQIVND, per germline (reference sequence). The CDR3, as DNA: TGTGCCAGTAGTATCCAGGGCAACTACTATGGCTACACCTTC. This encodes CASSIQGNYYGYTF. Combining the CDR3 with reference TRBV19 and TRBJ1-2 gives the whole variable domain DGGITQSPKYLFRKEGQNVTLSCEQNLNHDAMYWYRQDPGQGLRLIYYSQIVNDFQKGDIAEGYSVSREKKESFPLTVTSAQKNPTAFYLCASSIQGNYYGYTFGSGTRLTVV.

This clone was seen more than once but under ten times. CDR3 residues: CASSPSRSGNTIYF. CDR3 nucleotides: TGTGCCAGCTCACCCTCCCGCTCTGGAAACACCATATATTTT. The chain combines TRBV18 with TRBJ1-3, with unresolved D. The CDR3 is made up of 14 amino acids. Germline CDR1 and CDR2: KGHSH and LQKENI. Trimming shortened V by 3 bases and J by 0 bases, and 6 bases separated the two germline ends.